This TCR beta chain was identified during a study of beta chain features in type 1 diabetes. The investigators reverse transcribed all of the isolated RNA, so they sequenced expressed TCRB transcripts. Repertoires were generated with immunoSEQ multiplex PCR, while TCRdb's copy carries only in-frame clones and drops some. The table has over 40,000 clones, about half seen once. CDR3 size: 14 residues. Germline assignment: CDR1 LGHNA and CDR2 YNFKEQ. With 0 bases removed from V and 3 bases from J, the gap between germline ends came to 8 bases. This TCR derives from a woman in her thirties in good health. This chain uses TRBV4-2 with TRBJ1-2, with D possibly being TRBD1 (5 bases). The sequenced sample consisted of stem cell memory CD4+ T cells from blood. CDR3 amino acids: CASSQDVGDYGYTF. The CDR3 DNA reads TGTGCCAGCAGCCAAGATGTAGGGGACTATGGCTACACCTTC.